This T cell receptor beta chain emerged from a study of blood T cell repertoires in COVID-19. This table comes from immunoSEQ multiplex PCR, and its TCRdb copy is limited to in-frame clones, with some not included. In the table there are 170,000 or so clones, 85% to 90% of which are singletons. The length of the CDR3 is 14 residues. The germline gives CDR1 LGHDT, CDR2 YNNKEL (reference sequence). Trimming took 1 base from V and 0 from J, leaving 6 bases between them. Only one count was recorded for this clone. The V gene is TRBV3-1 (or the pseudogene TRBV3-2), the J gene TRBJ1-1; D remains ambiguous. The sample consisted of peripheral blood. This receptor was taken from a woman younger than 35 who had recovered from COVID-19. The CDR3 is CASSQVGVNTEAFF. The CDR3 nucleotides read TGTGCCAGCAGCCAAGTCGGGGTGAACACTGAAGCTTTCTTT.